A single sample is the source of the 8 T cell receptor beta chains below, sequenced in a study of T cells in Graves' hyperthyroidism and ophthalmopathy. TCR beta CDR3 regions were amplified from RNA. Carried out on the TCR CDR3, a first-round RT-PCR used the HTBI primer set. TCRdb reprocessed the multiplex PCR reads via MiXCR and lists one record per CDR3 protein. The sample lists about 840,000 distinct CDR3 sequences, about 38% occurring once. Material: blood. Source of these receptors: a man aged 18-30 years with Graves' hyperthyroidism.

The chain couples TRBV28 to TRBJ1-1; no clear D. CDR3 length equals 14 residues. Germline CDR1 reads MDHEN; CDR2 reads SYDVKM. The ends were cut back, 4 bases at V and 1 base at J, with 10 bases in the middle. The DNA of the CDR3 is TGTGCCAGCAGTTCACCTACGCCGAACACTGAAGCTTTCTTT. It yields the protein CASSSPTPNTEAFF.

The genes are TRBV28 and TRBJ1-6, with D maybe TRBD1 (6 bases). CDR3 length: 15 amino acids. V lost 5 bases and J lost 5, with 13 bases in between. Per the germline V gene, CDR1 is MDHEN and CDR2 is SYDVKM. The CDR3 loop is CASSLPTGDNSPLHF. The DNA for the CDR3 is TGTGCCAGCAGTCTCCCGACAGGCGATAATTCACCCCTCCACTTT.

Of note for this clonotype: The junction departs from germline at one end; a sequencing error may be responsible. V and J are TRBV7-2 and TRBJ2-7, with D uncertain. There are 14 residues in the CDR3. From germline, CDR1 is SGHTA and CDR2 FQGNSA. The CDR3 sequence is CASSQVSAVYEQYF. As DNA, the CDR3 is TGCGCCAGCAGCCAAGTTTCGGCAGTCTACGAGCAGTACTTC.

As for this clonotype: A much larger clone differs from this one at a single base, so this may be a read error. The rearrangement links TRBV2 to TRBJ1-1, with TRBD1 matching 9 bases. Per the germline V gene, CDR1 is SNHLY and CDR2 is FYNNEI. The V segment lost 8 bases and the J segment 4 bases; nucleotides outside the gene matches: 11. This CDR3 region has 15 residues. CDR3 sequence (DNA): TGTGCCAGCCGTCCCGGGACAGGGATGAGCACTGAAGCTTTCTTT. Translation gives CASRPGTGMSTEAFF.

The J gene is TRBJ1-6, the V gene TRBV25-1, with D possibly matching TRBD1 (5 bases). V lost 9 bases to trimming and J lost 4 bases, with 16 bases between them. Per the germline V gene, CDR1 is MGHDK and CDR2 is SYGVNS. CDR3 length: 15 amino acids. The CDR3 is CASRTLLEYNSPLHF. CDR3 sequence (DNA): TGTGCCAGTCGGACACTCCTAGAATATAATTCACCCCTCCACTTT. Together with reference TRBV25-1 and TRBJ1-6, the CDR3 gives the full variable domain: EADIYQTPRYLVIGTGKKITLECSQTMGHDKMYWYQQDPGMELHLIHYSYGVNSTEKGDLSSESTVSRIRTEHFPLTLESARPSHTSQYLCASRTLLEYNSPLHFGNGTRLTVT.

The rearrangement links TRBV14 to TRBJ1-1; no firm D call. The CDR3 extends over 16 amino acids. Germline lookup yields CDR1 SGHDN and CDR2 FVKESK. Trimming stripped 4 bases from V and 2 bases from J, with 17 bases between. This chain's CDR3 is CASSRVTGSINTEAFF. The CDR3 DNA is TGTGCCAGCAGCCGAGTGACCGGCTCAATAAACACTGAAGCTTTCTTT.

This clonotype was recorded many times. The rearrangement links TRBV11-2 to TRBJ1-6, with no clear D. V lost 0 bases and J lost 8, with 11 bases in between. The CDR3 length is 15 residues. Germline V lookup: CDR1 SGHAT, CDR2 FQNNGV. The CDR3 loop reads CASSLEMRRDSPLHF. DNA of the CDR3: TGTGCCAGCAGCTTAGAGATGAGGAGGGATTCACCCCTCCACTTT.

To note about this clonotype: A junction boundary mismatches the germline segment, possibly from a read error. The J gene is TRBJ2-2, the V gene TRBV7-3, with 7 bases that match TRBD1. The CDR3 consists of 15 residues. Germline values: CDR1 SGHTA, CDR2 FQGTGA. CDR3 DNA: TGTACCAGCAGCTTAACAGGGGAAGGCACCGGGGAGCTGTTTTTT. Translation: CTSSLTGEGTGELFF.